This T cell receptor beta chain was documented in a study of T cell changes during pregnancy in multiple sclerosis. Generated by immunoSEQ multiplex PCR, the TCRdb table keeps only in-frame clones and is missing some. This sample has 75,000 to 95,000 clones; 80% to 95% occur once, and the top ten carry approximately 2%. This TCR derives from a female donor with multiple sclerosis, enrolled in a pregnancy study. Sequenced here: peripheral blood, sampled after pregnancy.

The CDR3 DNA sequence: TGTGCCAGCAGTGAAGCAGCGGGTCCCCTCGAGCAGTACTTC. This gives the protein CASSEAAGPLEQYF. The genes are TRBV6-1 and TRBJ2-7; possible D gene TRBD2, 6 bases. The V gene lost 0 bases and the J gene lost 6 bases, with 12 bases spanning the gap. Germline V gives CDR1 MNHNS, CDR2 SASEGT. The CDR3 spans 14 residues.